One TCR delta chain is described in this entry. One end of the junction is discordant with germline, which a read error may explain. In germline, CDR1 is GEAIGNYY, CDR2 EKD. This CDR3 is 20 amino acids long. The data originate from a study of gamma-delta chains in newborns, infants, children. Study-wide context: Microbial exposure reportedly drives polyclonal innate γδ T cell expansion after birth.

TCRdb made new clone calls on the reads using CATT. The repertoire holds just under 9,500 delta-chain clones, with around 21% as singletons. The rearrangement uses TRDV2 and TRDJ3; 9 bases are a match to TRDD3. The sequence came from a child who was a newborn, infant or young child, either healthy, febrile or measles-vaccinated (not recorded which). The specimen was blood. The CDR3 sequence is CACGTATGGPASWDTRQMFF. CDR3 nucleotide sequence: TGTGCCTGTGGCACCGCTACTGGGGGACCGGCCTCCTGGGACACCCGACAGATGTTTTTC.